Listed here are 32 T cell receptor beta chains from one sample, sequenced in a study of T-cell reconstitution after alpha-beta-depleted transplantation in children. Preparing the TCRbeta library involved the use of unique molecular identifiers. MiXCR was run by TCRdb on the PCR reads, yielding one entry per CDR3 protein. The table has about a million distinct CDR3 sequences, roughly 31% seen once; the top ten hold roughly 30%. This specimen was PBMCs, mostly from graft donor cells, taken 360 days after TCRalphabeta/CD19-depleted stem cell transplant. Every receptor here comes from a boy younger than two who had a stem cell transplant for SCID, so the T cells may come from the graft donor.

This sequence joins TRBV4-3 and TRBJ2-7; possibly TRBD2 for D (6 bases). The CDR3 extends over 15 amino acids. V was cut by 3 bases and J by 0 bases, with 12 bases left in between. Germline V CDR1 and CDR2: LGHNA, YSLEER. The CDR3 nucleotides read TGCGCCAGCAGCCACGGCACCGGGAGCTCCTACGAGCAGTACTTC. Translated: CASSHGTGSSYEQYF.

There are a few counts of this clonotype. V usage is TRBV10-3 and J usage is TRBJ2-7; no reliable D call. Germline CDR1 is ENHRY and CDR2 is SYGVKD. CDR3 length: 14 amino acids. Trimming pared 0 bases from V and 0 bases from J, leaving 6 bases between. This chain's CDR3 is CAISESTGSYEQYF. The CDR3 DNA is TGTGCCATCAGTGAGTCGACCGGCTCCTACGAGCAGTACTTC.

V usage is TRBV20-1 and J usage is TRBJ2-3; 7 nucleotides align to TRBD2. Germline V lookup: CDR1 DFQATT, CDR2 SNEGSKA (reference sequence). J was trimmed by 6 bases and V by 0 bases; bases with no gene match: 3. This CDR3 region has 13 residues. The CDR3 sequence is CSARDPGGDTQYF. CDR3 coding DNA: TGCAGTGCTAGAGATCCCGGGGGGGATACGCAGTATTTT.

The rearrangement links TRBV12-3 or TRBV12-4 to TRBJ1-2; no definite D call. CDR3 length equals 12 residues. The ends were cut back, 5 bases at V and 8 bases at J, with 12 bases in the middle. CDR3 sequence: CASSPSGGGYTF. The CDR3 coding sequence is TGTGCCAGCAGTCCCTCCGGAGGGGGCTACACCTTC.

The chain combines TRBV24-1 with TRBJ2-7; TRBD1 matches at 7 bases. CDR3 size: 16 residues. V dropped 0 bases and J dropped 4; count of bases not matched to a gene: 8. Per the germline V gene, CDR1 is KGHDR and CDR2 is SFDVKD. In nucleotides, the CDR3 is TGTGCCACCAGTGATTTGCGGGACAGTAATAGGTACGAGCAGTACTTC. Protein sequence: CATSDLRDSNRYEQYF.

The genes are TRBV5-1 and TRBJ2-5, with TRBD2 matching over 10 bases. With 5 bases clipped from V and 5 bases from J, the junction kept 3 bases outside the gene matches. From germline, CDR1 is SGHRS and CDR2 YFSETQ. CDR3 length: 13 amino acids. The CDR3 sequence is CASRPTSGETQYF. CDR3 bases: TGCGCCAGCAGACCGACTAGCGGGGAGACCCAGTACTTC.

This clonotype was picked up a small number of times. V is TRBV7-6 and J is TRBJ2-5; unclear D gene. V was shortened by 0 bases and J by 4 bases, with 15 bases between the two germline ends. Looked up from germline, CDR1 is SGHVS and CDR2 is FNYEAQ. The CDR3 has 16 amino acids. CDR3: CASSLASRRAGETQYF. In nucleotides, the CDR3 is TGTGCCAGCAGCTTAGCGTCGAGAAGGGCCGGAGAGACCCAGTACTTC.

The chain carries TRBV2 and TRBJ1-2, with a possible D match to TRBD1 (5 bases). V shed 7 bases and J shed 2 bases, with 8 bases lying between them. CDR1 is SNHLY, CDR2 FYNNEI, per germline. The CDR3 is 12 amino acids. This CDR3 reads CASKQDNYGYTF. Here the CDR3 DNA reads TGTGCCAGCAAACAGGACAACTATGGCTACACCTTC.

This clonotype has more than one count but fewer than ten. The genes are TRBV28 and TRBJ1-4; D is unclear. V shed 5 bases and J shed 7 bases, with 17 bases lying between them. The CDR3 is made up of 15 amino acids. Per germline, CDR1 MDHEN and CDR2 SYDVKM. CDR3 bases: TGTGCCAGCAGTGGATCAGGTGGTTGGGGTGAAAAACTGTTTTTT. Translating gives CASSGSGGWGEKLFF.

This clonotype showed up just a few times. The CDR3 loop reads CATSRGGQGGIGGYTF. The CDR3 DNA reads as TGTGCCACCAGCAGAGGCGGACAGGGGGGTATAGGTGGCTACACCTTC. This sequence joins TRBV15 and TRBJ1-2; 10 bases map to TRBD1. This CDR3 has 16 amino acids. Looked up from germline, CDR1 is LNHNV and CDR2 is YYDKDF (reference sequence). The ends lost 1 base at V and 7 bases at J; junction bases unmatched: 9.

This clonotype was counted only a few times. The J gene is TRBJ2-7, the V gene TRBV5-5; 9 nucleotides line up with TRBD1. This CDR3 has 15 amino acids. Trimming took 4 bases from V and 3 from J; bases not matched to a gene: 8. Germline V gene sequence: CDR1 SGHKS, CDR2 YYEKEE (reference sequence). CDR3 sequence (DNA): TGTGCCAGCAGCCTGGAGACAGGGGGTGGCTACGAGCAGTACTTC. Translated: CASSLETGGGYEQYF.

V is TRBV5-5 and J is TRBJ2-2; no reliable D call. Trimming shortened V by 4 bases and J by 4 bases, and 11 bases separated the two germline ends. Per germline, CDR1 SGHKS and CDR2 YYEKEE (reference sequence). The CDR3 loop spans 14 amino acids. This CDR3 reads CASSLLDGTGELFF. The CDR3 nucleotides are TGTGCCAGCAGCCTACTCGACGGCACCGGGGAGCTGTTTTTT.

This clonotype appeared a few times. The chain carries TRBV2 and TRBJ1-2; tentative D call: TRBD1 (5 bases). This CDR3 region has 14 residues. V was clipped by 3 bases and J by 3 bases, with 11 bases between them. Germline assignment: CDR1 SNHLY and CDR2 FYNNEI. The CDR3 protein is CASSEEGRDYGYTF. DNA for the CDR3: TGTGCCAGCAGTGAGGAGGGCAGGGACTATGGCTACACCTTC.

The chain has TRBV7-2 and TRBJ1-2; unclear D gene. The CDR3 has 15 residues. CDR1 and CDR2 from the germline V gene are SGHTA and FQGNSA. The germline V and J ends were trimmed by 5 bases and 4 bases, with 17 bases remaining between them. The CDR3 DNA is TGTGCCAGCAGCCAAACGGCGGGAATCGGCTATGGCTACACCTTC. Translation gives CASSQTAGIGYGYTF.

The chain couples TRBV10-2 to TRBJ2-5, with TRBD2 matching 15 bases. Trimming at V came to 6 bases and at J to 1 base, leaving 6 bases not matched to a gene. The length of the CDR3 is 17 residues. Looked up from germline, CDR1 is WSHSY and CDR2 is SAAADI. The CDR3 DNA is TGCGCCAGCAGGGGGACTAGCGGGGGGTGGTTCCAAGAGACCCAGTACTTC. This sequence encodes CASRGTSGGWFQETQYF.

This clonotype was seen more than once but under ten times. The chain links TRBV3-1 to TRBJ2-3; 8 bases are a match to TRBD2. CDR1 and CDR2 from the germline V gene are LGHDT and YNNKEL (reference sequence). The CDR3 has 22 residues. Trimming at V came to 4 bases and at J to 6 bases, leaving 30 bases not matched to a gene. DNA of the CDR3: TGTGCCAGCAGCCCATATGGAGGGATGGGACCTTCCTACGGGGGGGCTCAGGATACGCAGTATTTT. This codes for CASSPYGGMGPSYGGAQDTQYF.

V gene TRBV5-1 combines with J gene TRBJ1-1; weak D call: TRBD1 (5 bases). The germline V and J ends were trimmed by 2 bases and 1 base, with 24 bases remaining between them. Looked up from germline, CDR1 is SGHRS and CDR2 is YFSETQ. This CDR3 comprises 19 residues. CDR3 amino acids: CASSFLGSGSGLKNTEAFF. DNA for the CDR3: TGCGCCAGCAGCTTTTTAGGGAGTGGATCGGGGCTTAAGAACACTGAAGCTTTCTTT.

Comments on this clonotype: The junction does not match germline at one end; this may be a read error. The V call is TRBV15, the J call TRBJ2-7; 8 bases are shared with TRBD1. The CDR3 sequence is 14 residues long. CDR1 and CDR2 from the germline V gene are LNHNV and YYDKDF (reference sequence). CDR3 sequence (DNA): TGTGCCACCAGCCGAGACAGGGGCAGCGACGAGCAGTACTTC. Translated, it gives CATSRDRGSDEQYF.

The gene calls are TRBV20-1 and TRBJ2-3; D tentatively reads TRBD1 or TRBD2 (5 bases each). CDR1 and CDR2 (germline): DFQATT, SNEGSKA (reference sequence). Trimming pared 3 bases from V and 1 base from J, leaving 8 bases between. The CDR3 spans 13 residues. The CDR3 coding sequence is TGCAGTGCTAGCGGGGACCGCACAGATACGCAGTATTTT. Translated: CSASGDRTDTQYF.

This clonotype has a handful of counts. The rearrangement links TRBV10-2 to TRBJ2-5, with D maybe TRBD2 (6 bases). Per the germline V gene, CDR1 is WSHSY and CDR2 is SAAADI. V was cut by 2 bases and J by 5 bases, with 9 bases left in between. The CDR3 is 13 residues long. The CDR3 is CASSESGLETQYF. DNA for the CDR3: TGCGCCAGCAGTGAGAGCGGGTTGGAGACCCAGTACTTC.

In this sample, this clonotype turned up many times. The chain is built from TRBV5-4 and TRBJ2-3; D gene ambiguous. The length of the CDR3 is 14 residues. Germline V gives CDR1 SGHNT, CDR2 YYREEE (reference sequence). V lost 2 bases to trimming and J lost 2 bases, with 9 bases between them. CDR3 sequence (DNA): TGTGCCAGCAGCTTTAGGCAGATCACAGATACGCAGTATTTT. This sequence encodes CASSFRQITDTQYF. Using reference TRBV5-4 and TRBJ2-3 for the parts outside the CDR3, the full variable domain is ETGVTQSPTHLIKTRGQQVTLRCSSQSGHNTVSWYQQALGQGPQFIFQYYREEENGRGNFPPRFSGLQFPNYSSELNVNALELDDSALYLCASSFRQITDTQYFGPGTRLTVL.

There are a few counts of this clonotype. V gene TRBV29-1 combines with J gene TRBJ1-2; D unclear. V lost 3 bases to trimming and J lost 1 base, with 12 bases between them. The CDR3 totals 14 residues. CDR1 SQVTM and CDR2 ANQGSEA come from the germline V gene. The chain's CDR3 is CSVDWSGLNYGYTF. DNA for the CDR3: TGCAGCGTTGATTGGTCAGGCCTTAACTATGGCTACACCTTC.

The chain uses TRBV6-1 and TRBJ2-3; D may be TRBD2 (7 bases). V was trimmed by 8 bases and J by 5 bases, leaving 14 bases between them. The CDR3 is made up of 13 amino acids. The germline CDR1 and CDR2 sequences are MNHNS and SASEGT. The CDR3 loop is CASARGAVDTQYF. In nucleotides, the CDR3 is TGTGCCAGCGCTCGGGGGGCCGTAGATACGCAGTATTTT.

V gene TRBV12-3 or TRBV12-4 combines with J gene TRBJ2-2, with 9 bases aligning to TRBD2. The V gene end was trimmed by 6 bases and the J gene end by 5 bases; junction bases not matched to a gene: 7. The CDR3 length is 15 residues. The DNA for the CDR3 is TGTGCCAGCAGCACCGGACTAGCGCGTACCGGGGAGCTGTTTTTT. Amino acids: CASSTGLARTGELFF.

This chain joins TRBV5-1 and TRBJ2-7, with 7 bases identical to TRBD1. V shed 2 bases, J shed 2 bases, and the junction held 7 bases outside the gene matches. CDR1 is SGHRS, CDR2 YFSETQ, per germline. There are 15 residues in the CDR3. The CDR3 coding sequence is TGCGCCAGCAGCTTTTTCCCAACAGGGGCCTACGAGCAGTACTTC. Protein: CASSFFPTGAYEQYF.

The V call is TRBV6-5, the J call TRBJ1-6, with unresolved D. CDR1 and CDR2 from the germline V gene are MNHEY and SVGAGI. The CDR3 covers 15 residues. V lost 4 bases and J lost 5, with 12 bases in between. CDR3 in DNA: TGTGCCAGCAGTTTCGGCCTATCGGATAATTCACCCCTCCACTTT. Its translation is CASSFGLSDNSPLHF.

The V and J genes are TRBV6-1 and TRBJ2-5; no clear D. The V end lost 7 bases, the J end lost 6 bases, and 18 bases lay between the germline ends. The germline V gene has CDR1 MNHNS and CDR2 SASEGT. This CDR3 comprises 14 residues. The CDR3 DNA reads as TGTGCCAGCAAAACCACACAAACCCACAAGACCCAGTACTTC. Translating it yields CASKTTQTHKTQYF.

The V call is TRBV15, the J call TRBJ1-5; D gene uncertain. This CDR3 is 15 amino acids long. Germline CDR1 is LNHNV and CDR2 is YYDKDF (reference sequence). The V gene lost 0 bases and the J gene lost 4 bases, with 10 bases spanning the gap. CDR3 nucleotides: TGTGCCACCAGCAGAGACAGCACCTTAAATCAGCCCCAGCATTTT. Translated, it gives CATSRDSTLNQPQHF.

The chain joins TRBV11-2 to TRBJ2-1; maybe TRBD1 (6 bases). This CDR3 spans 15 amino acids. V was trimmed by 5 bases and J by 3 bases, leaving 14 bases between them. Germline V gene sequence: CDR1 SGHAT, CDR2 FQNNGV. CDR3 amino acids: CASSTEGVYYNEQFF. CDR3 DNA: TGTGCCAGCAGCACCGAGGGGGTGTACTACAATGAGCAGTTCTTC.

This clonotype was detected a few times. The chain recombines TRBV28 with TRBJ1-5; 8 positions agree with TRBD1. Germline values: CDR1 MDHEN, CDR2 SYDVKM. V gave up 5 bases and J gave up 6 bases; unmatched junction bases: 6. The CDR3 is made up of 14 amino acids. CDR3 nucleotides: TGTGCCAGCAGTCAGACAGGGGAAGTTCAGCCCCAGCATTTT. It is translated as CASSQTGEVQPQHF.

This clonotype was seen a few times. The chain links TRBV24-1 to TRBJ2-1, with D possibly TRBD2 on 6 matching bases. Looked up from germline, CDR1 is KGHDR and CDR2 is SFDVKD. Deletions cut 4 bases from V and 7 bases from J, with 10 bases between. The CDR3 covers 13 residues. CDR3 in DNA: TGTGCCACCAGTGACGGACTATTGAATGAGCAGTTCTTC. Protein: CATSDGLLNEQFF.

This clonotype was counted only a few times. The rearrangement links TRBV4-2 to TRBJ2-7; maybe TRBD2 (5 bases). Trimming cost V 0 bases and J 6 bases, with 12 bases left between them. CDR1 and CDR2 (germline): LGHNA, YNFKEQ. The CDR3 runs 14 residues. The CDR3 DNA sequence: TGTGCCAGCAGCCAAGATGAGACTATCCCCGAGCAGTACTTC. It codes for CASSQDETIPEQYF.